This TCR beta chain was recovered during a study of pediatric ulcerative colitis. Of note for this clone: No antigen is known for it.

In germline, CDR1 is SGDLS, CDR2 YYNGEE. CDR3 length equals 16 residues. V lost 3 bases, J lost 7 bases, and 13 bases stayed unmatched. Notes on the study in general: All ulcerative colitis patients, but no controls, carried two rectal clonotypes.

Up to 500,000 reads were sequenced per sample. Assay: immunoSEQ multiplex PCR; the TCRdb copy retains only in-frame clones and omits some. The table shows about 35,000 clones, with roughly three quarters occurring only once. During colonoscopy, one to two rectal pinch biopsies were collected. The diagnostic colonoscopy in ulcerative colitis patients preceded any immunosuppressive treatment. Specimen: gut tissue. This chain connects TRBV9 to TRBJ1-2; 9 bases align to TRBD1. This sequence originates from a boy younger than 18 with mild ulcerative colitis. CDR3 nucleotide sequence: TGTGCCAGCAGCGCAAGAACAGGGGGCCTGGGAGCTGGCTACACCTTC. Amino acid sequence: CASSARTGGLGAGYTF.